The 9 T cell receptor beta chains in this list originate from one sample, sequenced in a study of shared clonotypes between healthy human individuals. Profiling relied on immunoSEQ multiplex PCR, and the TCRdb table lists in-frame clones only, not all of them. The sample carries about 2 million clones, roughly 94% recorded once. Sequencing used naive CD4+ T cells sorted from blood. Stated subset: CD45RA+ positively selected. These receptors were taken from a man between 18 and 29 years old in good health.

The chain recombines TRBV15 with TRBJ2-1; D not resolved. The CDR3 runs 15 residues. The V end lost 2 bases, the J end lost 6 bases, and 14 bases lay between the germline ends. CDR1 and CDR2 (germline): LNHNV, YYDKDF (reference sequence). As DNA, the CDR3 is TGTGCCACCAGCAGAAATATAGGTGTCGGCAATGAGCAGTTCTTC. Translation gives CATSRNIGVGNEQFF.

V and J are TRBV7-2 and TRBJ2-7, with 11 bases aligning to TRBD1. The trim removed 2 bases at V and 5 bases at J, leaving 5 bases unmatched. The CDR3 has 15 amino acids. Germline CDR1 and CDR2: SGHTA and FQGNSA. The CDR3 nucleotides read TGTGCCAGCAGCTTATGGGTGGACAGGGGGCACGAGCAGTACTTC. Translated: CASSLWVDRGHEQYF. The variable domain in full, with the rest retrieved from reference TRBV7-2 and TRBJ2-7, is GAGVSQSPSNKVTEKGKDVELRCDPISGHTALYWYRQSLGQGLEFLIYFQGNSAPDKSGLPSDRFSAERTGGSVSTLTIQRTQQEDSAVYLCASSLWVDRGHEQYFGPGTRLTVT.

The genes are TRBV2 and TRBJ2-3; TRBD1 is a possible D gene (5 bases). The CDR3 is made up of 14 amino acids. Germline V CDR1 and CDR2: SNHLY, FYNNEI. V was shortened by 6 bases and J by 2 bases, with 12 bases between the two germline ends. The CDR3 sequence is CASRPRGLTDTQYF. The DNA for the CDR3 is TGTGCCAGCAGGCCTAGGGGCCTCACAGATACGCAGTATTTT.

This clone was recorded only once. The J gene is TRBJ2-5, the V gene TRBV7-9, with 8 bases fitting TRBD1. The CDR3 runs to 13 residues. Germline loops: CDR1 SEHNR, CDR2 FQNEAQ (reference sequence). Trimming cost V 7 bases and J 5 bases; bases outside gene matches: 6. CDR3 nucleotide sequence: TGTGCCAGCACCCCAGGGGGCTTGGAGACCCAGTACTTC. Protein: CASTPGGLETQYF.

The chain links TRBV7-8 to TRBJ2-7, with D unresolved. Germline V gives CDR1 SGHVS, CDR2 FQNEAQ. This CDR3 is 15 amino acids long. Trimming took 4 bases from V and 3 from J, leaving 16 bases between them. CDR3 protein: CASSSNILWGYEQYF. CDR3 coding DNA: TGTGCCAGCAGCTCAAACATTCTGTGGGGCTACGAGCAGTACTTC.

V gene TRBV9 combines with J gene TRBJ2-3, with 9 bases that match TRBD2. J was trimmed by 0 bases and V by 2 bases; bases with no gene match: 7. The CDR3 is 17 residues long. Germline loops: CDR1 SGDLS, CDR2 YYNGEE. CDR3 sequence: CASSVGSGGSSTDTQYF. CDR3 nucleotides: TGTGCCAGCAGCGTTGGTAGCGGGGGATCTAGCACAGATACGCAGTATTTT.

This sequence joins TRBV11-2 and TRBJ2-5; D is unclear. Trimming took off 1 base at V and 1 base at J, with 10 bases between the two ends. Germline assignment: CDR1 SGHAT and CDR2 FQNNGV. CDR3 size: 15 residues. For the CDR3, the DNA is TGTGCCAGCAGCTTAGTTACCAGACTCCAAGAGACCCAGTACTTC. It codes for CASSLVTRLQETQYF.

CDR3 protein: CAWRTRRGPDEKLFF. CDR3 sequence (DNA): TGTGCCTGGAGAACCCGCAGGGGGCCGGATGAAAAACTGTTTTTT. The V and J genes are TRBV30 and TRBJ1-4; 8 nucleotides agree with TRBD1. V lost 3 bases and J lost 6; bases outside the gene matches: 9. In germline, CDR1 is GTSNPN, CDR2 SVGIG (reference sequence). The CDR3 has 15 residues.

V gene TRBV6-6 combines with J gene TRBJ2-7, with D possibly TRBD1 on 5 matching bases. The germline V gene has CDR1 MNHNY and CDR2 SVGAGI (reference sequence). The germline V and J ends were trimmed by 6 bases and 3 bases, with 12 bases remaining between them. The CDR3 extends over 13 amino acids. CDR3 residues: CASSDNRNYEQYF. CDR3 DNA: TGTGCCAGCAGCGATAACAGGAACTACGAGCAGTACTTC.